This T cell receptor beta chain originates from a study of blood T cell repertoires in COVID-19. Across the whole study: Samples came from the United States, Italy and Spain, spanning acute and convalescent COVID-19. T cells, B-cell-depleted T cells, or PBMCs provided the cDNA or gDNA that served as material.

In the authors' methods: Reference gene primer amplification yielded estimated nucleated cell counts. Assay used: immunoSEQ multiplex PCR; TCRdb lists only in-frame clones, some missing. D and trimming were read from the DNA, whereas the V and J calls and clone size are those reported in that table. Of fewer than 350,000 clones listed, 70% to 90% were seen once; the top ten hold roughly 8%. Germline V gene sequence: CDR1 MDHEN, CDR2 SYDVKM. V shed 4 bases and J 8 bases; nucleotides not matched to a gene: 13. This CDR3 is 16 amino acids long. Input material: peripheral blood. The sequence derives from a woman aged 45-60 years who had recovered from COVID-19. The chain employs TRBV28 and TRBJ2-7; 11 nucleotides agree with TRBD1. CDR3 loop: CASSSGDGTGGGKQYF. In DNA form, the CDR3 reads TGTGCCAGCAGTTCGGGGGACGGGACAGGGGGAGGTAAGCAGTACTTC.